The 3 T cell receptor beta chains listed next were all sequenced from one sample in a study of early T cells in non-severe SARS-CoV-2 infection. A single record per CDR3 protein comes from TCRdb applying MiXCR to the 5' RACE reads. The sample records 100,000 to 120,000 distinct CDR3 sequences, around an eighth being singletons. Specimen: whole blood, collected at baseline. All receptors come from an adult who was a healthcare worker with PCR-confirmed SARS-CoV-2 infection or an uninfected control (not recorded which).

CDR3 protein: CATGEEYEQYF. For the CDR3, the DNA is TGTGCCACCGGAGAGGAGTACGAGCAGTACTTC. The rearrangement joins TRBV28 to TRBJ2-7, with D uncertain. V lost 10 bases and J lost 4, with 11 bases in between. The CDR3 totals 11 residues. CDR1 and CDR2 (germline): MDHEN, SYDVKM.

This clonotype was seen at least ten times. This sequence joins TRBV25-1 and TRBJ2-2, with D unresolved. This CDR3 spans 15 amino acids. Germline CDR1 is MGHDK and CDR2 is SYGVNS. Trimming removed 5 bases from V and 4 bases from J, with 14 bases in between. CDR3 DNA sequence: TGTGCCAGCAGTCCCCGGAGAGCTAGCACCGGGGAGCTGTTTTTT. Translating gives CASSPRRASTGELFF.

In its sample, this clonotype was seen a few times. CDR3 amino acids: CASRSAGTDTQYF. CDR3 bases: TGTGCCAGCAGATCGGCTGGCACAGATACGCAGTATTTT. The rearrangement links TRBV7-6 to TRBJ2-3, with D hard to call. Germline V gene sequence: CDR1 SGHVS, CDR2 FNYEAQ. V was pared by 6 bases and J by 1 base, with 8 bases between. The CDR3 extends over 13 amino acids.